Listed below are T cell receptor beta chains from one sample, sequenced in a study of breast tumors, draining lymph nodes, adjacent tissues. MiXCR, run by TCRdb on the multiplex PCR reads, gives a single entry per CDR3 protein. In the table there are around 230,000 distinct CDR3 sequences, 30% to 35% of which are singletons. Sequencing used axillary lymph node tissue. These receptors all come from a female donor with breast cancer. Some clones in this sample may be carry-over from other donors' samples. The CDR3 runs from the conserved cysteine through the conserved F or W. The D gene is left open where the match is weak. Clone size is stated in some rows and not others, as once, few, many or a class when expanded.

J,V,size,D,DNA,CDR3
TRBJ2-7,TRBV7-2,many,.,TGTGCCAGCAGACCGGGGCCCGTCCGCGAGCAGTACTTC,CASRPGPVREQYF
TRBJ2-3,TRBV2,many,TRBD1,TGTGCCAGCAGTGGACAGGGATGGGGCACAGATACGCAGTATTTT,CASSGQGWGTDTQYF
TRBJ1-6,TRBV5-6,many,TRBD1,TGTGCCAGCAGCTTGGACAGGGGTTCACCCCTCCACTTT,CASSLDRGSPLHF
TRBJ2-7,TRBV3-1,.,TRBD1,TGTGCCAGCAGCCTTAAATTCGACAGGGGGCGCGTTTACGAGCAGTACTTC,CASSLKFDRGRVYEQYF
TRBJ2-1,TRBV11-2,many,.,TGTGCCAGCAGCTTCGGGGGACTGAAGGAGCAGTTCTTC,CASSFGGLKEQFF
TRBJ2-7,TRBV11-1,.,.,TGTGCCAGCAGCTTAGATTATCGTGCCGCAGGGGTCGACCACGAGCAGTACTTC,CASSLDYRAAGVDHEQYF
TRBJ2-3,TRBV7-9,many,.,TGTGCCAGCAGCTTAGGGGGGGCTAGCACAGATACGCAGTATTTT,CASSLGGASTDTQYF
TRBJ1-4,TRBV5-6,many,TRBD1,TGTGCCAGCAGCCGCGGGACAGATATCAATGAAAAACTGTTTTTT,CASSRGTDINEKLFF
TRBJ1-2,TRBV29-1,.,.,TGCAGCGTTGGGACAGACCTCTACGGCTACACCTTC,CSVGTDLYGYTF
TRBJ2-1,TRBV7-3,many,.,TGTGCCAGCAGCTTAATAGCGGACAATGAGCAGTTCTTC,CASSLIADNEQFF
TRBJ2-3,TRBV7-9,many,TRBD2,TGTGCCAGCAGCTTGGGGACTAGCGGGAGAGGTACGCAGTATTTT,CASSLGTSGRGTQYF
TRBJ2-2,TRBV4-2,few,.,TGTGCCAGCAGCCAAAAAATGATACGTGGGGGAACCGGGGAGCTGTTTTTT,CASSQKMIRGGTGELFF
TRBJ2-3,TRBV19,many,TRBD2,TGTGCCAGTAGTCCGACTAGCGGGAGGGCCACAGATACGCAGTATTTT,CASSPTSGRATDTQYF
TRBJ2-1,TRBV12-3/TRBV12-4,many,TRBD2,TGTGCCAGCAGCCAAGCGGGGGAATACAATGAGCAGTTCTTC,CASSQAGEYNEQFF
TRBJ2-3,TRBV20-1,many,TRBD2,TGCAGTGCTCTACCTAGCGGGAGAAGAGATACGCAGTATTTT,CSALPSGRRDTQYF
TRBJ2-5,TRBV9,.,.,TGTGCCAGCAGCGAACCCCCCGGGAGTCGGGGTGGAGAGGCCCAGTACTTC,CASSEPPGSRGGEAQYF
TRBJ2-2,TRBV4-2,many,.,TGTGCCAGCAGCCAAGGGAATCGGGTGAACACCGGGGAGCTGTTTTTT,CASSQGNRVNTGELFF
TRBJ1-2,TRBV7-8,many,.,TGTGCCAGCAGCCCTAGGGAAGATGGCTACACCTTC,CASSPREDGYTF
TRBJ1-1,TRBV9,.,.,TGTGCCAGCAGTGGGATGGACACTGAAGCTTTCTTT,CASSGMDTEAFF
TRBJ1-1,TRBV2,few,.,TGTGCCAGCATAAAAGAGATGGGGGTCACTGAAGCTTTCTTT,CASIKEMGVTEAFF
TRBJ1-2,TRBV2,many,TRBD1,TGTGCCAGCACTTCGACAGGGAGCCCTAACTATGGCTACACCTTC,CASTSTGSPNYGYTF
TRBJ2-5,TRBV28,few,.,TGTGCCAGCAGTTTTGGGGACTCGGAGCACTTC,CASSFGDSEHF
TRBJ1-5,TRBV11-2,many,.,TGTGCCAGCAGCTTGGACGGGACACTCAGCAATCAGCCCCAGCATTTT,CASSLDGTLSNQPQHF
TRBJ2-1,TRBV7-3,.,.,TGTGCCAGCAGCTTACCGGGACCGCCGGAGTACAATGAGCAGTTCTTC,CASSLPGPPEYNEQFF
TRBJ2-5,TRBV10-3,many,.,TGTGCCACCATGGGCCAAGAGACCCAGTACTTC,CATMGQETQYF
TRBJ2-3,TRBV7-2,many,.,TGTGCCAGCAGCCCAGAAGACAGTTGGCGCACAGATACGCAGTATTTT,CASSPEDSWRTDTQYF
TRBJ1-5,TRBV6-1,few,TRBD1,TGTGCCAGCAGCCGGGACAGGGGGTCGGGTCAGCCCCAGCATTTT,CASSRDRGSGQPQHF
TRBJ2-2,TRBV11-2,.,TRBD2,TGTGCCAGCAGCTTTAGCGGGAGCGGCACCGGGGAGCTGTTTTTT,CASSFSGSGTGELFF
TRBJ2-1,TRBV7-3,many,.,TGTGCCAGCAGCCGCCCCCCGTTTGTTGAGCAGTTCTTC,CASSRPPFVEQFF
TRBJ2-5,TRBV24-1,.,.,TGTGCCACCAGTGATACACAGGGACAAGAGACCCAGTACTTC,CATSDTQGQETQYF
TRBJ2-7,TRBV10-3,.,TRBD1,TGTGCCACTGGACAGGGGTTGCACGAGCAGTACTTC,CATGQGLHEQYF
TRBJ2-4,TRBV20-1,.,.,TGCAGTGCCCTGTGGGGCAACATTCAGTCCTTC,CSALWGNIQSF
TRBJ2-3,TRBV12-3/TRBV12-4,many,.,TGTGCCAGCAGTTTCAGGAGGTTGGGCACAGATACGCAGTATTTT,CASSFRRLGTDTQYF
TRBJ1-6,TRBV19,.,.,TGTGCCAGTAGTACCTCTAGCGGGGAAGGGAATTCCCCCCTCCACTTT,CASSTSSGEGNSPLHF
TRBJ2-7,TRBV5-1,many,TRBD2,TGCGCCAGCAGCTGGCAACTAGCGGCCATCCCTTACGAGCAGTACTTC,CASSWQLAAIPYEQYF
TRBJ1-2,TRBV6-1,.,.,TGTGCCAGCAGTCAAGCGCTTTCCCTCTATGGCTACACCTTC,CASSQALSLYGYTF
TRBJ1-3,TRBV18,.,.,TGTGCCAGCTCACTGGATTACTCTGGAAACACCATATATTTT,CASSLDYSGNTIYF
TRBJ1-2,TRBV10-3,.,.,TGTGCCATCAGGGTGGGGACTGGGGCGAATGGCTACACCTTC,CAIRVGTGANGYTF
TRBJ2-1,TRBV20-1,.,TRBD1,TGCAGTGCCCCCGACAGGGGCACTGAAGCTTTCTTC,CSAPDRGTEAFF
TRBJ2-1,TRBV6-4,.,TRBD2,TGTGCCAGCAGTCCCACGACCGGGCTAGCGGACTACAATGAGCAGTTCTTC,CASSPTTGLADYNEQFF
TRBJ2-7,TRBV7-6,many,.,TGTGCCAGCACCACGGGTCCCGGTCAGGCGACATCCTACGAGCAGTACTTC,CASTTGPGQATSYEQYF
TRBJ2-7,TRBV6-5,.,TRBD2,TGTGCCAGCAGGAAGAGGACTGCATGGGGACTAGCGGATACCTCCTACGAGCAGTACTTC,CASRKRTAWGLADTSYEQYF
TRBJ1-4,TRBV30,many,.,TGTGCCTGGAGTGTAGGGGTAGGGAGGGGTGAAAAACTGTTTTTT,CAWSVGVGRGEKLFF
TRBJ2-5,TRBV25-1,many,TRBD2,TGTGCCAGCAGTAGTGAGCGGGAGAGAGAGGAGACCCAGTACTTC,CASSSEREREETQYF
TRBJ2-6,TRBV12-3/TRBV12-4,once,TRBD2,TGTGCCAGCAGGTCGACTAGCGGTGGGGCCAACGTCCTGACTTTC,CASRSTSGGANVLTF
TRBJ2-1,TRBV7-2,many,.,TGTGCCAGCAGCCAGCTGGGGGGGCCCTACAATGAGCAGTTCTTC,CASSQLGGPYNEQFF
TRBJ1-6,TRBV5-6,many,.,TGTGCCAGCAGCTTTTATAGGGGAAATTCACCCCTCCACTTT,CASSFYRGNSPLHF
TRBJ1-2,TRBV4-2,many,TRBD1,TGTGCCAGCAGCCAAGACGCAGGGGGCGGCTACACCTTC,CASSQDAGGGYTF
TRBJ2-1,TRBV11-3,many,.,TGTGCCAGCAGCTTAGATTCAGGGTGGGATGTAAATGAGCAGTTCTTC,CASSLDSGWDVNEQFF
TRBJ1-2,TRBV2,.,.,TGTGCCAGCGGGCGCGGGGGCGTTAACTATGGCTACACCTTC,CASGRGGVNYGYTF
TRBJ2-3,TRBV10-2,.,.,TGCGCCGGGGGGGCGGCAGATACGCAGTATTTT,CAGGAADTQYF
TRBJ2-5,TRBV6-5,.,TRBD2,TGTGCCGGCAGTTACTCGTGGGGCGGGGGGGGAAGGGAGACCCAGTACTTC,CAGSYSWGGGGRETQYF
TRBJ1-3,TRBV9,.,.,TGTGCCAGCAGCGCTCACAGGGCTGGAAACACCATATATTTT,CASSAHRAGNTIYF
TRBJ1-2,TRBV2,many,TRBD1,TGTGCCAGCAGTGGGACAGGGGTCGTCAATGGCTACACCTTC,CASSGTGVVNGYTF
TRBJ2-3,TRBV7-9,.,TRBD2,TGTGTCAGCAGCGACTCGGGACTAGCGGGGGGGACAGGAGCTAGCACAGATACGCAGTATTTT,CVSSDSGLAGGTGASTDTQYF
TRBJ2-3,TRBV19,many,.,TGTGCCAGTAGTATATTTGGAGATACGCAGTATTTT,CASSIFGDTQYF
TRBJ1-3,TRBV20-1,many,.,TGCAGTGCTAGCATGAGCTCTGGAAACACCATATATTTT,CSASMSSGNTIYF
TRBJ2-5,TRBV7-9,many,.,TGTGCCAGCAGCTTATGGGGGGAGCAGCAAGAGACCCAGTACTTC,CASSLWGEQQETQYF
TRBJ2-5,TRBV9,many,.,TGTGCCAGCAGCGTAGAGGGGCAGATTCTCGAGACCCAGTACTTC,CASSVEGQILETQYF